The 15 T cell receptor beta chains listed next were all sequenced from one sample in a study of T cells in localized non-small cell lung cancer. This table comes from immunoSEQ multiplex PCR, and its TCRdb copy is limited to in-frame clones, with some not included. In the table there are 20,000 to 25,000 clones, 88% of which are singletons. The specimen comprised peripheral blood mononuclear cells, sampled before any cancer treatment. The receptor set was obtained from a woman aged 40-70 years with stage III lung adenocarcinoma.

The genes are TRBV10-3 and TRBJ2-1, with D possibly being TRBD1 (6 bases). The CDR3 totals 17 residues. V dropped 2 bases and J dropped 9 bases, with 23 bases sitting between them. Germline CDR1 is ENHRY and CDR2 is SYGVKD. In DNA form, the CDR3 reads TGTGCCATCAGTGAGAGGCCCTCGATAAGCAGGGGCGGTGAGCAGTTCTTC. It yields the protein CAISERPSISRGGEQFF.

This rearrangement joins TRBV5-1 to TRBJ1-2, with D maybe TRBD1 (6 bases). Germline V gene sequence: CDR1 SGHRS, CDR2 YFSETQ. The CDR3 consists of 15 residues. V lost 4 bases and J lost 4, with 17 bases in between. The CDR3 DNA reads TGCGCCAGCAGCCCCTTAGGGGGGGCAACCTATGGCTACACCTTC. Translation gives CASSPLGGATYGYTF. Together with reference TRBV5-1 and TRBJ1-2, the CDR3 gives the full variable domain: KAGVTQTPRYLIKTRGQQVTLSCSPISGHRSVSWYQQTPGQGLQFLFEYFSETQRNKGNFPGRFSGRQFSNSRSEMNVSTLELGDSALYLCASSPLGGATYGYTFGSGTRLTVV.

The chain couples TRBV6-5 to TRBJ1-3; no clear D gene. Germline V gene lookup returns CDR1 MNHEY and CDR2 SVGAGI. Trimming removed 0 bases from V and 0 bases from J, with 9 bases in between. The CDR3 length is 16 residues. CDR3 in amino acids: CASSYSEGDSGNTIYF. Here the CDR3 DNA reads TGTGCCAGCAGTTACTCGGAGGGAGACTCTGGAAACACCATATATTTT.

The genes are TRBV5-4 and TRBJ2-1; possibly TRBD2 for D (6 bases). V was trimmed by 5 bases and J by 7 bases, leaving 19 bases between them. The CDR3 totals 15 residues. Germline V lookup: CDR1 SGHNT, CDR2 YYREEE (reference sequence). CDR3 loop: CASSLKREVRNEQFF. CDR3 nucleotides: TGTGCCAGCAGTTTAAAGAGGGAGGTTCGTAATGAGCAGTTCTTC.

This CDR3 is CASSEFGGNQPQHF. CDR3 coding DNA: TGTGCCAGCAGTGAATTTGGCGGCAATCAGCCCCAGCATTTT. The J gene is TRBJ1-5, the V gene TRBV25-1; D is undetermined. The CDR3 is made up of 14 amino acids. The germline gives CDR1 MGHDK, CDR2 SYGVNS. The ends were cut back, 1 base at V and 2 bases at J, with 6 bases in the middle.

This clone was counted a single time. J is TRBJ2-7 and V is TRBV4-1; a possible D gene is TRBD1 (5 bases). Germline assignment: CDR1 MGHRA and CDR2 YSYEKL. The CDR3 is 13 residues long. V lost 0 bases, J lost 4 bases, and 7 bases lay in between. The CDR3 sequence is CASSQEKGYEQYF. The CDR3 DNA sequence: TGCGCCAGCAGCCAAGAGAAGGGGTACGAGCAGTACTTC.

The V and J genes are TRBV5-5 and TRBJ1-5, with no clear D. Germline values: CDR1 SGHKS, CDR2 YYEKEE (reference sequence). Trimming took off 1 base at V and 4 bases at J, with 9 bases between the two ends. The CDR3 contains 14 residues. The CDR3 sequence: CASSLFDGNQPQHF. The CDR3 DNA reads TGTGCCAGCAGCTTGTTTGACGGAAATCAGCCCCAGCATTTT.

Turning to this clone: This same CDR3 is encoded by further DNA sequences in the sample. The DNA of the CDR3 is TGTGCCACCAGCAGAGAACAAAACACTGAAGCTTTCTTT. This gives the protein CATSREQNTEAFF. J is TRBJ1-1 and V is TRBV15; D ambiguous. Germline values: CDR1 LNHNV, CDR2 YYDKDF (reference sequence). CDR3 length equals 13 residues. Deletions cut 0 bases from V and 2 bases from J, with 4 bases between.

Only one count was recorded for this clone. One end of the junction varies from germline; a read error may be responsible. This chain connects TRBV11-2 to TRBJ1-4; 9 positions agree with TRBD1. Germline CDR1 SGHAT, CDR2 FQNNGV. The CDR3 runs 14 residues. Here the CDR3 reads CASSVDRGVEKLFF. The CDR3 nucleotides are TGTGCCAGCAGCGTAGACAGGGGGGTTGAAAAACTGTTTTTT.

J is TRBJ1-4 and V is TRBV5-1, with no clear D. The CDR3 has 13 residues. CDR1 and CDR2 from the germline V gene are SGHRS and YFSETQ. Deletions cut 1 base from V and 7 bases from J, with 8 bases between. CDR3 DNA sequence: TGCGCCAGCAGCTTGCCCGAGGGTGAAAAACTGTTTTTT. Translation: CASSLPEGEKLFF.

The CDR3 sequence: CASGPLGGIIKNTEAFF. For the CDR3, the DNA is TGTGCTAGTGGCCCCCTAGGGGGTATCATTAAGAACACTGAAGCTTTCTTT. V and J are TRBV12-5 and TRBJ1-1, with D tentatively TRBD1 (6 bases). The CDR3 runs to 17 residues. Germline V gene data show CDR1 as LGHNT and CDR2 as FRNRAP. Between the trimmed V and J ends, which lost 6 bases and 1 base, there was a span of 21 bases.

In its sample, this clone was seen once. The chain uses TRBV19 and TRBJ2-7; TRBD1 is a possible D gene (6 bases). V dropped 5 bases and J dropped 2 bases, with 10 bases sitting between them. This CDR3 comprises 13 residues. The germline gives CDR1 LNHDA, CDR2 SQIVND (reference sequence). The DNA for the CDR3 is TGTGCCAGTAGTGTTACAGGGCCCTACGAGCAGTACTTC. It specifies CASSVTGPYEQYF.

This clone was counted a few times. The chain links TRBV4-1 to TRBJ1-6; no clear D gene. The CDR3 length is 15 residues. Germline CDR1 and CDR2: MGHRA and YSYEKL. The V and J ends lost 4 bases and 7 bases respectively, with 14 bases between them. This CDR3 is CASSLQLGRNSPLHF. As DNA, the CDR3 is TGCGCCAGCAGCCTACAACTCGGTCGGAATTCACCCCTCCACTTT.

The chain has TRBV28 and TRBJ2-7; perhaps D is TRBD1 or TRBD2 (5 bases each). V was cut by 7 bases and J by 4 bases, with 17 bases left in between. The CDR3 totals 14 residues. Germline V gene data show CDR1 as MDHEN and CDR2 as SYDVKM. The CDR3 DNA sequence: TGTGCCAGCACCCCTGAGGGGAGCAGGTACGAGCAGTACTTC. This gives the protein CASTPEGSRYEQYF. The full variable domain, completed using reference TRBV28 and TRBJ2-7, is DVKVTQSSRYLVKRTGEKVFLECVQDMDHENMFWYRQDPGLGLRLIYFSYDVKMKEKGDIPEGYSVSREKKERFSLILESASTNQTSMYLCASTPEGSRYEQYFGPGTRLTVT.

This clone has only a few counts. The J gene is TRBJ2-7, the V gene TRBV20-1; possible D gene TRBD2, 6 bases. This CDR3 contains 11 residues. Trimming left V 6 bases short and J 2 bases short, with 8 bases between. The germline CDR1 and CDR2 sequences are DFQATT and SNEGSKA (reference sequence). CDR3 residues: CSAGSTYEQYF. In DNA, the CDR3 is TGCAGTGCCGGGAGTACCTACGAGCAGTACTTC.